The 32 T cell receptor beta chains below were found in one sample sequenced in a study of OX40 agonist ivuxolimab in advanced cancers. Method: immunoSEQ multiplex PCR; TCRdb's copy keeps in-frame clones and lacks some. The sample consists of about 67,000 clones, around 87% of them appearing once. This specimen consisted of CD4+ or CD8+ T cells sorted from blood, obtained in a trial of the OX40 agonist ivuxolimab. The receptors originated from an adult with an advanced solid tumor such as melanoma, head and neck, liver or kidney cancer.

The genes are TRBV6-1 and TRBJ1-2, with D possibly TRBD1 on 6 matching bases. Trimming pared 4 bases from V and 8 bases from J, leaving 11 bases between. CDR1 MNHNS and CDR2 SASEGT come from the germline V gene. The CDR3 runs 12 residues. CDR3 DNA: TGTGCCAGCAGTGCAGGGGAACGGGGCTACACCTTC. Amino acid sequence: CASSAGERGYTF.

This chain links TRBV11-2 with TRBJ1-1, with D unresolved. The V gene lost 6 bases and the J gene lost 4 bases, with 12 bases spanning the gap. The CDR3 runs to 13 residues. CDR1 and CDR2 from the germline V gene are SGHAT and FQNNGV. CDR3 nucleotides: TGTGCCAGCAGTAAACGCGGGAGCACTGAAGCTTTCTTT. Amino acid sequence: CASSKRGSTEAFF.

The chain couples TRBV6-6 to TRBJ1-1, with D tentatively TRBD1 (6 bases). Deletions cut 5 bases from V and 6 bases from J, with 22 bases between. The V gene's germline CDR1 is MNHNY and CDR2 SVGAGI (reference sequence). This CDR3 comprises 16 residues. The CDR3 sequence: CASSLNPRGRSPEAFF. The CDR3 nucleotides are TGTGCCAGCAGTCTAAACCCCAGGGGTAGAAGCCCTGAAGCTTTCTTT.

The J gene is TRBJ2-1, the V gene TRBV5-6; TRBD2 aligns across 16 bases. This CDR3 has 17 residues. CDR1 is SGHDT and CDR2 is YYEEEE in the germline V gene. The V segment lost 0 bases and the J segment 7 bases; nucleotides outside the gene matches: 4. The CDR3: CASSLEGLAGGVNEQFF. The CDR3 DNA is TGTGCCAGCAGCTTGGAGGGACTAGCGGGAGGGGTAAATGAGCAGTTCTTC.

V usage is TRBV5-4 and J usage is TRBJ2-3; no clear D. The V gene lost 0 bases and the J gene lost 2 bases, with 13 bases spanning the gap. Germline V gene sequence: CDR1 SGHNT, CDR2 YYREEE (reference sequence). This CDR3 has 16 amino acids. The chain's CDR3 is CASSLVSQTPTDTQYF. For the CDR3, the DNA is TGTGCCAGCAGCTTGGTATCACAGACCCCCACAGATACGCAGTATTTT.

The J gene is TRBJ2-2, the V gene TRBV7-6; 10 nucleotides line up with TRBD1. The CDR3 consists of 15 residues. The V segment lost 4 bases and the J segment 6 bases; nucleotides outside the gene matches: 5. Germline loops: CDR1 SGHVS, CDR2 FNYEAQ. DNA for the CDR3: TGTGCCAGCAGCTGGGGACAGGGGATCGCCGGGGAGCTGTTTTTT. Its protein product is CASSWGQGIAGELFF.

The V gene is TRBV9, the J gene TRBJ2-4; 12 bases are shared with TRBD2. CDR1 SGDLS and CDR2 YYNGEE come from the germline V gene. The CDR3 extends over 18 amino acids. Trimming at V came to 0 bases and at J to 0 bases, leaving 4 bases not matched to a gene. CDR3 sequence reads: CASSVAASGGAAKNIQYF. In nucleotides, the CDR3 is TGTGCCAGCAGCGTAGCGGCTAGCGGGGGGGCAGCCAAAAACATTCAGTACTTC.

This sequence joins TRBV27 and TRBJ2-7, with D perhaps TRBD1 (5 bases). This CDR3 is built from 15 residues. V lost 7 bases to trimming and J lost 0 bases, with 16 bases between them. Germline V gene sequence: CDR1 MNHEY, CDR2 SMNVEV (reference sequence). In DNA form, the CDR3 reads TGTGCCAGCACTCAAACGACAGCCGCCTCCTACGAGCAGTACTTC. Its protein is CASTQTTAASYEQYF.

The rearrangement joins TRBV27 to TRBJ1-6; tentatively, D is TRBD1 (5 bases). Germline lookup yields CDR1 MNHEY and CDR2 SMNVEV (reference sequence). There are 16 residues in the CDR3. V was shortened by 4 bases and J by 8 bases, with 18 bases between the two germline ends. The CDR3 here is CASSWGRANMDSPLHF. The CDR3 coding sequence is TGTGCCAGCAGTTGGGGGAGGGCTAATATGGATTCACCCCTCCACTTT.

This clone was seen only once. V and J are TRBV30 and TRBJ1-4, with D perhaps TRBD1 (6 bases). This CDR3 has 13 amino acids. The germline V gene encodes CDR1 GTSNPN and CDR2 SVGIG (reference sequence). The V end was cut by 7 bases, the J end by 4 bases, with 13 bases between. CDR3 protein: CAYAGANNEKLFF. The CDR3, as DNA: TGTGCCTACGCAGGGGCGAATAATGAAAAACTGTTTTTT.

The rearrangement uses TRBV30 and TRBJ1-1, with 8 positions matching TRBD1. The CDR3 runs to 15 residues. CDR1 is GTSNPN and CDR2 is SVGIG in the germline V gene (reference sequence). The J segment lost 4 bases and the V segment lost 4 bases, leaving 11 bases of the junction unmatched. This CDR3 is CAWTPLEGTGTEAFF. The CDR3 DNA follows: TGTGCCTGGACCCCGTTGGAGGGGACAGGCACTGAAGCTTTCTTT.

This chain connects TRBV10-2 to TRBJ2-4; D call uncertain. Germline CDR1 WSHSY, CDR2 SAAADI. With 6 bases removed from V and 12 bases from J, the gap between germline ends came to 21 bases. The CDR3 extends over 14 amino acids. CDR3 bases: TGCGCCAGCAGCCCGAAAGGCTTGGTGGGCACTCAGTACTTC. Its protein product is CASSPKGLVGTQYF.

This clone was observed a few times. The rearrangement joins TRBV19 to TRBJ2-1; no clear D gene. CDR1 LNHDA and CDR2 SQIVND come from the germline V gene (reference sequence). V gave up 3 bases and J gave up 0 bases, with 6 bases separating them. CDR3 length: 14 amino acids. The CDR3 region has the DNA TGTGCCAGTAGTATGGGCTCCTCCTACAATGAGCAGTTCTTC. Translating gives CASSMGSSYNEQFF.

The DNA of the CDR3 is TGTGCCTGGAGTAGCGGGGTACCTTACAATGAGCAGTTCTTC. This codes for CAWSSGVPYNEQFF. The chain carries TRBV30 and TRBJ2-1, with 7 bases lining up with TRBD2. The J segment lost 4 bases and the V segment lost 2 bases, leaving 5 bases of the junction unmatched. The CDR3 sequence is 14 residues long. Germline values: CDR1 GTSNPN, CDR2 SVGIG (reference sequence).

By share, this clone ranks as medium-sized (0.01 to 0.1%). The chain joins TRBV19 to TRBJ1-5; 7 bases match TRBD1. V trimming: 7 bases; J trimming: 4 bases; junction bases outside the gene matches: 7. The germline V gene has CDR1 LNHDA and CDR2 SQIVND (reference sequence). The CDR3 spans 14 residues. The CDR3 DNA sequence: TGTGCCAGTAAGTATGGACAGGAAAATCAGCCCCAGCATTTT. Its protein is CASKYGQENQPQHF.

J is TRBJ1-1 and V is TRBV28; unclear D gene. This CDR3 contains 12 residues. Germline-derived CDR1 and CDR2 are MDHEN and SYDVKM. V was clipped by 5 bases and J by 12 bases, with 16 bases between them. This chain's CDR3 is CASSLRRESTFF. CDR3 in DNA: TGTGCCAGCAGTCTGCGGAGGGAGTCGACTTTCTTT.

The chain links TRBV28 to TRBJ2-1; no definite D call. V was shortened by 5 bases and J by 1 base, with 15 bases between the two germline ends. The CDR3 is 16 residues long. CDR1 and CDR2 (germline): MDHEN, SYDVKM. This CDR3 is CASSQTAGISYNEQFF. DNA for the CDR3: TGTGCCAGCAGTCAGACCGCCGGCATTTCCTACAATGAGCAGTTCTTC.

In nucleotides, the CDR3 is TGCAGCGTTGCTCCTTCGCCGGGGAAGGTCGGCGCTGAAGCTTTCTTT. It yields the protein CSVAPSPGKVGAEAFF. The rearrangement joins TRBV29-1 to TRBJ1-1; D is uncertain. This CDR3 is 16 amino acids long. Trimming cost V 4 bases and J 6 bases, with 24 bases left between them. CDR1 and CDR2 from the germline V gene are SQVTM and ANQGSEA. Full variable domain (outside the CDR3, taken from reference TRBV29-1 and TRBJ1-1): SAVISQKPSRDICQRGTSLTIQCQVDSQVTMMFWYRQQPGQSLTLIATANQGSEATYESGFVIDKFPISRPNLTFSTLTVSNMSPEDSSIYLCSVAPSPGKVGAEAFFGQGTRLTVV.

The chain employs TRBV28 and TRBJ1-1; D is ambiguous. This CDR3 is built from 14 residues. Germline CDR1 reads MDHEN; CDR2 reads SYDVKM. Trimming pared 0 bases from V and 8 bases from J, leaving 13 bases between. CDR3: CASSLWRRQAEAFF. CDR3 nucleotides: TGTGCCAGCAGTTTATGGAGGCGGCAGGCCGAAGCTTTCTTT.

The chain uses TRBV27 and TRBJ1-1; 9 bases map to TRBD1. Trimming took 5 bases from V and 3 from J; bases not matched to a gene: 10. This CDR3 comprises 16 residues. Germline V CDR1 and CDR2: MNHEY, SMNVEV (reference sequence). The DNA for the CDR3 is TGTGCCAGCAGTCACAGGGGGCAGGGAGCGGACACTGAAGCTTTCTTT. Its protein product is CASSHRGQGADTEAFF.

This clone showed up just a few times. The rearrangement uses TRBV7-2 and TRBJ2-7; unclear D gene. CDR3 length equals 13 residues. The germline CDR1 and CDR2 sequences are SGHTA and FQGNSA. Deletions cut 4 bases from V and 3 bases from J, with 10 bases between. CDR3 in amino acids: CASSWSNSYEQYF. CDR3 in DNA: TGTGCCAGCAGCTGGTCGAACAGCTACGAGCAGTACTTC.

V is TRBV6-1 and J is TRBJ1-1; possibly TRBD1 for D (5 bases). CDR3 length: 14 residues. Germline lookup yields CDR1 MNHNS and CDR2 SASEGT. V shed 4 bases and J shed 4 bases, with 13 bases lying between them. For the CDR3, the DNA is TGTGCCAGCAGTGGCCAAGGGGCAACCACTGAAGCTTTCTTT. Residues: CASSGQGATTEAFF.

This clone came up a few times. The rearrangement joins TRBV19 to TRBJ2-3, with D perhaps TRBD2 (6 bases). There are 16 residues in the CDR3. V gave up 5 bases and J gave up 3 bases, with 18 bases separating them. The germline CDR1 and CDR2 sequences are LNHDA and SQIVND (reference sequence). In DNA form, the CDR3 reads TGTGCCAGTAGTTCATACGGGGGAGGTAGTACAGATACGCAGTATTTT. Amino acid sequence: CASSSYGGGSTDTQYF. The whole variable domain, filled in from reference TRBV19 and TRBJ2-3, reads DGGITQSPKYLFRKEGQNVTLSCEQNLNHDAMYWYRQDPGQGLRLIYYSQIVNDFQKGDIAEGYSVSREKKESFPLTVTSAQKNPTAFYLCASSSYGGGSTDTQYFGPGTRLTVL.

In DNA, the CDR3 is TGTGCCAGCAGTCCTGGACAGGCTTTGAACACTGAAGCTTTCTTT. It specifies CASSPGQALNTEAFF. The chain has TRBV28 and TRBJ1-1; 7 bases line up with TRBD1. The CDR3 covers 15 residues. J lost 0 bases, V lost 5 bases, and 6 bases had no gene match. Germline CDR1 MDHEN, CDR2 SYDVKM. The variable domain in full, completed from reference TRBV28 and TRBJ1-1, reads DVKVTQSSRYLVKRTGEKVFLECVQDMDHENMFWYRQDPGLGLRLIYFSYDVKMKEKGDIPEGYSVSREKKERFSLILESASTNQTSMYLCASSPGQALNTEAFFGQGTRLTVV.

The genes are TRBV28 and TRBJ2-3, with 13 nucleotides matching TRBD2. The V and J ends lost 5 bases and 2 bases, in that order; junction bases with no gene match: 7. Germline loops: CDR1 MDHEN, CDR2 SYDVKM. This CDR3 spans 17 amino acids. CDR3 sequence (DNA): TGTGCCAGCAGTGCCCTCGGACTAGCGGGAGTCACAGATACGCAGTATTTT. Its translation is CASSALGLAGVTDTQYF.

The chain recombines TRBV5-4 with TRBJ2-5; no reliable D call. Germline values: CDR1 SGHNT, CDR2 YYREEE (reference sequence). V shed 3 bases and J shed 2 bases, with 11 bases lying between them. The CDR3 is 14 amino acids. The CDR3 sequence is CASSSSQAQETQYF. Written as DNA, the CDR3 is TGTGCCAGCAGCTCTTCCCAGGCTCAAGAGACCCAGTACTTC.

The gene calls are TRBV5-1 and TRBJ2-3; weak D call: TRBD2 (6 bases). Trimming took off 6 bases at V and 4 bases at J, with 12 bases between the two ends. Germline loops: CDR1 SGHRS, CDR2 YFSETQ. CDR3 length equals 13 residues. CDR3 bases: TGCGCCAGCAATGTGGAGGGAGCAGATACGCAGTATTTT. The encoded protein is CASNVEGADTQYF.

The chain has TRBV7-2 and TRBJ2-6; D uncertain. Trimming shortened V by 2 bases and J by 3 bases, and 5 bases separated the two germline ends. Germline assignment: CDR1 SGHTA and CDR2 FQGNSA. The CDR3 is 14 residues long. The CDR3, as DNA: TGTGCCAGCAGCTTAAAGGTTGGGGCCAACGTCCTGACTTTC. It yields the protein CASSLKVGANVLTF. Full variable domain (remainder filled in from reference TRBV7-2 and TRBJ2-6): GAGVSQSPSNKVTEKGKDVELRCDPISGHTALYWYRQSLGQGLEFLIYFQGNSAPDKSGLPSDRFSAERTGGSVSTLTIQRTQQEDSAVYLCASSLKVGANVLTFGAGSRLTVL.

This clone is a singleton in its sample. The chain combines TRBV7-6 with TRBJ1-1; 10 nucleotides agree with TRBD1. CDR1 and CDR2 from the germline V gene are SGHVS and FNYEAQ. This CDR3 is built from 16 residues. The V segment lost 1 base and the J segment 5 bases; nucleotides outside the gene matches: 7. The CDR3 region has the DNA TGTGCCAGCAGCTTAGGCCGGGACAGGGGTGGAACTGAAGCTTTCTTT. This gives the protein CASSLGRDRGGTEAFF.

V is TRBV7-2 and J is TRBJ2-3; D remains unclear. The CDR3 totals 13 residues. The V end was cut by 1 base, the J end by 10 bases, with 12 bases between. The V gene's germline CDR1 is SGHTA and CDR2 FQGNSA. CDR3 sequence: CASSLGSNPPQYF. DNA for the CDR3: TGTGCCAGCAGCTTAGGTAGTAATCCCCCGCAGTATTTT.

V gene TRBV7-7 combines with J gene TRBJ1-4, with D perhaps matching TRBD1 (6 bases). This CDR3 contains 16 residues. V gave up 7 bases and J gave up 1 base, with 16 bases separating them. Per the germline V gene, CDR1 is SSHAT and CDR2 is FNYEAQ (reference sequence). The CDR3 DNA sequence: TGTGCCAGCACACGGGTGGGGGCCGTAACTAATGAAAAACTGTTTTTT. Its translation: CASTRVGAVTNEKLFF.

This sequence joins TRBV25-1 and TRBJ2-1; D is unresolved. The CDR3 sequence is 12 residues long. Per germline, CDR1 MGHDK and CDR2 SYGVNS. Trimming shortened V by 4 bases and J by 10 bases, and 11 bases separated the two germline ends. CDR3 loop: CASSALWGEQFF. The CDR3 DNA reads TGTGCCAGCAGTGCCCTCTGGGGAGAGCAGTTCTTC.